What follows describes a single TCR beta chain. Its antigen remains unknown. This specimen comes from a study of TIL therapy for anti-PD-1-resistant metastatic lung cancer. Study-wide results and limits: This highly selected cohort may not generalize to typical lung cancer patients. Many TIL product clones were absent from baseline tumor, suggesting clonal contraction.

The immunoSEQ assay was v3. Survey-level samples got 1.5 million to 2 million read pairs; deep-level samples got about 5-6 million. Profiling relied on immunoSEQ multiplex PCR, and the TCRdb table lists in-frame clones only, not all of them. This sample has approximately 92,000 clones, with just over 65% found just once. The sample's time point: pre-treatment sample, taken before nivolumab and TIL therapy. Tumor tissue came from excised metastases, mostly pleural nodules or supraclavicular lymph nodes. Tumors were harvested before any PD-1/PD-L1 blockade. CDR3 length: 15 residues. Per the germline V gene, CDR1 is MGHRA and CDR2 is YSYEKL. V was pared by 10 bases and J by 7 bases, with 17 bases of the junction left unmatched.

This sequence joins TRBV4-1 and TRBJ2-3; 7 bases fit TRBD2. The source of this sequence is a person between 30 and 79 years old with non-small cell lung cancer. The input for sequencing was tumor tissue, taken at baseline. The CDR3 DNA follows: TGCGCCACCCAGCCACTGGAGGTAGCGGGCCATACGCAGTATTTT. Translated, it gives CATQPLEVAGHTQYF.